This paragraph reports one T cell receptor (beta chain). Study donors comprised healthy, HIV-negative adults devoid of recent acute infection or vaccination. CD4+ cells yielded CD45RA+ naive and CD45RA-negative memory subsets. The CDR3 runs to 16 residues. Germline CDR1 is MRHNA and CDR2 is SNTAGT. V lost 1 base and J lost 1; bases outside the gene matches: 6. The data were obtained in a study of shared clonotypes between healthy human individuals. Original analysis: Filtering of immunoSEQ junctional sequences could not match full-length read filtering. Only in-frame clones appear in the TCRdb table, and some are missing; sequencing was by immunoSEQ multiplex PCR. D and trimming were read from the DNA, whereas the V and J calls and clone size are those reported in that table. The sample consists of around 1,100,000 clones, approximately 77% of them appearing once.

This TCR was sampled from a man younger than 35 in good health. Some clones in this sample may be carry-over from other donors' samples. This rearrangement joins TRBV6-4 to TRBJ2-7; 8 bases are shared with TRBD1. Material: memory CD4+ T cells from PBMCs. The subset was: CD45RA-negative fraction. The CDR3 DNA sequence: TGTGCCAGCAGTGACTGCCCGGGACAGGCATCCTACGAGCAGTACTTC. It is translated as CASSDCPGQASYEQYF.